These T cell receptor beta chains were read from a single sample in a study of blood T cell repertoires in COVID-19. Some clones are missing from TCRdb's copy, which holds only in-frame ones; the method was immunoSEQ multiplex PCR. This sample carries 150,000 to 200,000 clones, under 90% of them seen once, and the ten largest clones take about 14%. Sequenced material: peripheral blood. The receptors stem from a woman in her seventies with COVID-19, enrolled during active disease. CDR3s include the opening cysteine and the closing phenylalanine or tryptophan. The D gene is left open where the match is weak. Not all rows give a size; the values are once, few, many and, for expanded clones, a class.

v_gene	d_gene	j_gene	abundance	CDR3nt	CDR3aa
TRBV11-2	-	TRBJ1-5	-	TGTGCCAGCAGCGCCGGGACGGCGGGGAATCAGCCCCAGCATTTT	CASSAGTAGNQPQHF
TRBV30	-	TRBJ1-5	few	TGTGCCTGGAGTGAGGACGGGAGGAAGCCCCAGCATTTT	CAWSEDGRKPQHF
TRBV6-6	TRBD1	TRBJ1-1	-	TGTGCCAGCAGCCGCGGACAGGGGGGGACTGAAGCTTTCTTT	CASSRGQGGTEAFF
TRBV5-5	TRBD1	TRBJ1-6	-	TGTGCCAGCAGCTTCAGTCCCGAGACAGGGAATTCACCCCTCCACTTT	CASSFSPETGNSPLHF
TRBV6-5	-	TRBJ2-1	-	TGTGCCAGCTCCGTCGGGACACCTTACAATGAGCAGTTCTTC	CASSVGTPYNEQFF
TRBV9	-	TRBJ2-3	-	TGTGCCAGCAGCGTTAGCCCGGTTCGGGATACGCAGTATTTT	CASSVSPVRDTQYF
TRBV23-1	-	TRBJ1-1	-	TGCGCCAGCAGTCAAACTTCGGACAGCCTCAACTATCACACTGAAGCTTTCTTT	CASSQTSDSLNYHTEAFF
TRBV9	-	TRBJ2-7	-	TGTGCCAGCAGCGCCCTCGAGGGAGCCTACGAGCAGTACTTC	CASSALEGAYEQYF
TRBV28	-	TRBJ1-2	-	TGTGCCAGCAGTTTCAGGAGGGGTCCTAACTATGGCTACACCTTC	CASSFRRGPNYGYTF
TRBV13	-	TRBJ2-3	-	TGTGCCAGCAGCTTATTTAGGGGTTCTAGCACAGATACGCAGTATTTT	CASSLFRGSSTDTQYF
TRBV7-2	TRBD1	TRBJ1-2	once	TGTGCCAGCAGTAGGGGACAGGCGCGGGGCTACACCTTC	CASSRGQARGYTF
TRBV6-5	-	TRBJ1-2	-	TGTGCCAGCAGTCCGGGACACTCTAACTATGGCTACACCTTC	CASSPGHSNYGYTF
TRBV11-1	TRBD1	TRBJ1-1	-	TGTGCCAGCAGCTTACGTACAGGGGATGAAGCTTTCTTT	CASSLRTGDEAFF
TRBV11-2	TRBD1	TRBJ2-5	-	TGTGCCAGCAGCGAGGACAGGGCGGTGGAGACCCAGTACTTC	CASSEDRAVETQYF
TRBV6-1	-	TRBJ2-3	-	TGTGCCAGCAGTGAGAGGGACACAGATACGCAGTATTTT	CASSERDTDTQYF
TRBV5-1	TRBD1	TRBJ1-3	-	TGCGCCAGCAGCTTGGACGGACAGGGATCTGGAAACACCATATATTTT	CASSLDGQGSGNTIYF
TRBV3-1/TRBV3-2	TRBD1	TRBJ1-2	-	TGTGCCAGCAGCCCCTCTGGGACAGGCTATGGCTACACCTTC	CASSPSGTGYGYTF
TRBV19	TRBD1	TRBJ1-2	-	TGTGCCAGTAGTACCGGGACAGGACGGGCTAACTATGGCTACACCTTC	CASSTGTGRANYGYTF
TRBV2	TRBD1	TRBJ2-1	-	TGTGCCAGCACCCGGGACAGGGGGCATGGCAATGAGCAGTTCTTC	CASTRDRGHGNEQFF
TRBV30	-	TRBJ1-5	-	TGTGCCTGGAGTGTTTTAAGCAATCAGCCCCAGCATTTT	CAWSVLSNQPQHF
TRBV2	TRBD1	TRBJ1-2	-	TGTGCCAGCAAAACCCAACAGGGGTTGGATGGCTACACCTTC	CASKTQQGLDGYTF
TRBV20-1	-	TRBJ2-5	few	TGCAGTGCACCTGGAGCTGGGACCCAGTACTTC	CSAPGAGTQYF
TRBV5-1	-	TRBJ2-1	-	TGCGCCAGCAGCTTACTCTCAGGGCCCGATGAGCAGTTCTTC	CASSLLSGPDEQFF
TRBV28	-	TRBJ1-1	-	TGTGCCACTCCGGGGACACTGAACACTGAAGCTTTCTTT	CATPGTLNTEAFF
TRBV7-7	-	TRBJ1-2	-	TGTGCCAGCAGCTTAGATTCGAGACAGAAAGCCCTCGGCTATGGCTACACCTTC	CASSLDSRQKALGYGYTF
TRBV5-1	-	TRBJ2-5	-	TGCGCCAGCAGCTTGTCGGCGGCGAGGGGGCAAGAGACCCAGTACTTC	CASSLSAARGQETQYF
TRBV28	-	TRBJ2-7	-	TGTGCCAGCAGCCAGACAGGCCGGGGCTACGAGCAGTACTTC	CASSQTGRGYEQYF
TRBV28	-	TRBJ1-3	once	TGTGCCAGCAGTTTCGGAACAGGGCGAAACACCATATATTTT	CASSFGTGRNTIYF
TRBV28	TRBD1	TRBJ1-2	-	TGTGCCAGCAGCCTGCACGGGACAGGGGCCCGGGACTATGGCTACACCTTC	CASSLHGTGARDYGYTF
TRBV27	-	TRBJ1-5	-	TGTGCCAGCAGGGGGAGTAAGGGCAATCAGCCCCAGCATTTT	CASRGSKGNQPQHF
TRBV28	-	TRBJ1-5	-	TGTGCCAGCAGTTTATGGGAAGTAACGGGGAATCAGCCCCAGCATTTT	CASSLWEVTGNQPQHF
TRBV28	-	TRBJ1-1	-	TGTGCCAGCAGTTTTTCACTTATGAACACTGAAGCTTTCTTT	CASSFSLMNTEAFF
TRBV5-4	TRBD2	TRBJ2-7	-	TGTGCCAGCAGCAAAGAAACGGGCGGGAGCTACGAGCAGTACTTC	CASSKETGGSYEQYF
TRBV5-5	TRBD2	TRBJ2-6	-	TGTGCCAGCAGTCTGGCGGGGGCTGGGGCCAACGTCCTGACTTTC	CASSLAGAGANVLTF
TRBV5-6	-	TRBJ1-4	once	TGTGCCAGCAGCTTCAGGGCGAGTAATGAAAAACTGTTTTTT	CASSFRASNEKLFF
TRBV5-1	TRBD1	TRBJ2-1	-	TGCGCCAGCAGCTCGGGACAGGGATACAATGAGCAGTTCTTC	CASSSGQGYNEQFF
TRBV7-2	TRBD1	TRBJ1-2	few	TGTGCCAGCAGTAAACAGGGGGCTTATGGCTACACCTTC	CASSKQGAYGYTF
TRBV6-6	-	TRBJ2-4	-	TGTGCCAGCAGTTACTCCCTGCAGGATAACATTCAGTACTTC	CASSYSLQDNIQYF
TRBV6-1	-	TRBJ2-6	-	TGTGCCAGCAGTGAAACAACCTTTGACGGACTGGTCGGGGCCAACGTCCTGACTTTC	CASSETTFDGLVGANVLTF
TRBV4-2	TRBD2	TRBJ2-3	-	TGTGCCAGCAGCCAAGGGGCTAGCGGGGGGTACACAGATACGCAGTATTTT	CASSQGASGGYTDTQYF
TRBV3-1/TRBV3-2	-	TRBJ2-5	-	TGTGCCAGCAGCCCTCGACAGGCACGGGAGACCCAGTACTTC	CASSPRQARETQYF
TRBV11-2	TRBD2	TRBJ2-1	few	TGTGCCAGCAGCTTAATGGCTTTAAGCGGGAACAATGAGCAGTTCTTC	CASSLMALSGNNEQFF
TRBV27	TRBD1	TRBJ2-7	-	TGTGCCAGCAGCCGGCTCGGGACAGTCTCCTACGAGCAGTACTTC	CASSRLGTVSYEQYF
TRBV20-1	-	TRBJ1-2	-	TGCAGTGCTAGAGGCATCAGTGGCTACACCTTC	CSARGISGYTF